This paragraph reports one T cell receptor (beta chain). Its antigen is not identified. This specimen comes from a study of T cells in Graves' hyperthyroidism and ophthalmopathy. Study results and limitations: A model of 13 V-J pairs discriminated ophthalmopathy from stable hyperthyroidism. A median about 6 months before onset, the model predicted ophthalmopathy.

Amplified regions were TCR beta CDR3 sequences from RNA transcripts. The HTBI primer set served for first-round RT-PCR of the TCR CDR3. From the multiplex PCR reads, TCRdb called clonotypes with MiXCR, one entry per CDR3 protein. Of around 690,000 distinct CDR3 sequences listed, around a sixth are singletons. The definition of stable Graves' hyperthyroidism was no ophthalmopathy progression within 18 months. Subjects aged 18 to 65 presented with newly diagnosed hyperthyroidism of less than 2 months' duration. The TCR originated in a man in his fifties with Graves' hyperthyroidism. Sequenced input: blood.

The CDR3 sequence is CASSIVGFSGANVLTF. DNA of the CDR3: TGTGCCAGTAGTATCGTAGGTTTCTCTGGGGCCAACGTCCTGACTTTC. The chain employs TRBV19 and TRBJ2-6, with D unresolved. This CDR3 comprises 16 residues. With 3 bases removed from V and 0 bases from J, the gap between germline ends came to 9 bases. Germline V gene lookup returns CDR1 LNHDA and CDR2 SQIVND (reference sequence). Variable domain in full (rest from reference TRBV19 and TRBJ2-6): DGGITQSPKYLFRKEGQNVTLSCEQNLNHDAMYWYRQDPGQGLRLIYYSQIVNDFQKGDIAEGYSVSREKKESFPLTVTSAQKNPTAFYLCASSIVGFSGANVLTFGAGSRLTVL.